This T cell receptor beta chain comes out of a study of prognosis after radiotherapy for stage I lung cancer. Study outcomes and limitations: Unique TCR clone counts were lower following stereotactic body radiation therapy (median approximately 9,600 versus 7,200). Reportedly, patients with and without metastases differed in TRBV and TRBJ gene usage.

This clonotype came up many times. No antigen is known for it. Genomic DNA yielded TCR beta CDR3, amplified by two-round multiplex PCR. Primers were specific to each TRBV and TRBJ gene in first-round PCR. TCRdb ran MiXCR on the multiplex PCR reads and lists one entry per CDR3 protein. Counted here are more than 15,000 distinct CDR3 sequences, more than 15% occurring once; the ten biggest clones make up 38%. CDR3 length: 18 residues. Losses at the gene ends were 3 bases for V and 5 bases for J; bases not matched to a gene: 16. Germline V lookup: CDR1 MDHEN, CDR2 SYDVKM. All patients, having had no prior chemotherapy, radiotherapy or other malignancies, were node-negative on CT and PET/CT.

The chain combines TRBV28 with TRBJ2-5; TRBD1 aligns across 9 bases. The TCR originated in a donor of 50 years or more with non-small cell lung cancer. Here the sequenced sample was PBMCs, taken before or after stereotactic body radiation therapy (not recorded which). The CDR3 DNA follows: TGTGCCAGCAGTTTCCCACTAAACCTACAGGGGGCGCGGGAGACCCAGTACTTC. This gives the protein CASSFPLNLQGARETQYF.